These T cell receptor beta chains were read from a single sample in a study of beta chain features in type 1 diabetes. Profiled with immunoSEQ multiplex PCR; TCRdb holds only in-frame clones, not every one. Of some 150,000 clones detected, about 13% appear once; the ten largest clones hold roughly 1.4%. The sample consisted of central memory CD4+ T cells from blood. The receptors were sampled from a man younger than 35 with type 1 diabetes. Both conserved end residues are part of each CDR3. D genes are given only for firm matches. A clone size is listed for some rows: how often the clone was seen (once, few, many), or a class if it is expanded.

TRBJ1-6	NA	TRBD1	TRBV15	TGTGCCACCAGCAGGGAATTGACAGGGGCATCACCCCTCCACTTT	CATSRELTGASPLHF
TRBJ2-2	NA	TRBD1	TRBV5-1	TGCGCCAGCATGCGTGGGGACAGCCTACCGAACACCGGGGAGCTGTTTTTT	CASMRGDSLPNTGELFF
TRBJ1-2	NA	TRBD1	TRBV18	TGTGCCAGCTCACCGACCGGGACAGACAGAACGAACTATGGCTACACCTTC	CASSPTGTDRTNYGYTF
TRBJ1-1	NA	TRBD1	TRBV5-8	TGTGCCAGCAGCCGCTCGGACAGGATCTCCGGCGAAGCTTTCTTT	CASSRSDRISGEAFF
TRBJ1-1	NA	NA	TRBV7-8	TGTGCCAGCAGCTACCGAGGACGGGAAGCTTTCTTT	CASSYRGREAFF
TRBJ2-7	few	NA	TRBV6-1	TGTGCCAGCAGTCCAACAGGCTACGAGCAGTACTTC	CASSPTGYEQYF
TRBJ2-1	few	NA	TRBV9	TGTGCCAGCAGCGTAGCGTCCAGGTTAACCGGGGATGAGCAGTTCTTC	CASSVASRLTGDEQFF
TRBJ2-3	NA	NA	TRBV7-2	TGTGCCAGCAGCTTAGGGGGCACAGATACGCAGTATTTT	CASSLGGTDTQYF
TRBJ2-5	NA	TRBD1	TRBV28	TGTGCCAGCAGTGTCCTCGGACAGGTAGAGACCCAGTACTTC	CASSVLGQVETQYF
TRBJ1-1	NA	TRBD1	TRBV13	TGTGCCAGCAGCCTCAGAAGAGGAGGGGGCCTTGGGACTGAAGCTTTCTTT	CASSLRRGGGLGTEAFF
TRBJ1-2	NA	NA	TRBV14	TGTGCCAGCAGCCAAGATCCTTTAGGCTACACCTTC	CASSQDPLGYTF
TRBJ2-3	NA	NA	TRBV18	TGTGCCAGCTCACCACAGGGAACAGATACGCAGTATTTT	CASSPQGTDTQYF
TRBJ1-5	few	NA	TRBV18	TGTGCCAGCTCTCCCGGGAGAAATCAGCCCCAGCATTTT	CASSPGRNQPQHF
TRBJ2-5	NA	NA	TRBV30	TGTGCCTGGAGTGTTGGACAAGAGACCCAGTACTTC	CAWSVGQETQYF
TRBJ1-1	NA	TRBD1	TRBV7-9	TGTGCCAGCAGCCAGACAGGGGCTAACACTGAAGCTTTCTTT	CASSQTGANTEAFF
TRBJ1-5	NA	NA	TRBV19	TGTGCCAGTAGTGAAGGTCAGCCCCAGCATTTT	CASSEGQPQHF
TRBJ1-4	NA	NA	TRBV28	TGTGCCACCCTCCTATCTTTAAGTGGGACTAATGAAAAACTGTTTTTT	CATLLSLSGTNEKLFF
TRBJ2-3	NA	NA	TRBV29-1	TGCAGCGCCCGCGGGGTTATGGCTACGCAGTATTTT	CSARGVMATQYF
TRBJ2-7	NA	NA	TRBV30	TGTGCCTGGAGGGTCGCGGCGTCCCCCTACGAGCAGTACTTC	CAWRVAASPYEQYF
TRBJ1-6	NA	NA	TRBV9	TGTGCCAGCAGCGTAGGAAGAGGGGGTATGTCACCCCTCCACTTT	CASSVGRGGMSPLHF
TRBJ1-2	NA	TRBD1	TRBV10-3	TGTGCCATCAGTGACACAGGGGCCTTTTCGAATGGCTACACCTTC	CAISDTGAFSNGYTF
TRBJ2-4	few	NA	TRBV7-9	TGTGCCAGCAGCGTACCCGGGGGCATTCAGTACTTC	CASSVPGGIQYF
TRBJ1-5	few	NA	TRBV2	TGTGCCAGCAGTGAGGGTGGGGTAGGAGCCCAGCATTTT	CASSEGGVGAQHF
TRBJ2-5	few	TRBD2	TRBV4-1	TGCGCCAGCAGCCAAGAATTTGTTGCGGGGGGGCAGACCCAGTACTTC	CASSQEFVAGGQTQYF
TRBJ1-6	few	NA	TRBV19	TGTGCCAGTAGTAGTCGTGGTGAGGCAGATAATTCACCCCTCCACTTT	CASSSRGEADNSPLHF
TRBJ2-7	NA	NA	TRBV7-9	TGTGCCAGCAGCTCCGACAAGAGCTCCTACGAGCAGTACTTC	CASSSDKSSYEQYF
TRBJ1-2	NA	NA	TRBV29-1	TGCAGTTCGACTGCGGGGCAGGCCTATGGCTACACCTTC	CSSTAGQAYGYTF
TRBJ2-3	few	NA	TRBV19	TGTGCCAGTAAGGGACAACATAGCACAGATACGCAGTATTTT	CASKGQHSTDTQYF
TRBJ1-5	few	NA	TRBV5-6	TGTGCCAGCAGCTTCGGGGCTCAGCCCCAGCATTTT	CASSFGAQPQHF
TRBJ1-2	few	NA	TRBV29-1	TGCAGCGTTCAACGACAAAACTATGGCTACACCTTC	CSVQRQNYGYTF
TRBJ1-2	few	NA	TRBV29-1	TGCAGCGTTGAAGGCCGGGGTAGAGGCTATGGCTACACCTTC	CSVEGRGRGYGYTF
TRBJ2-6	NA	NA	TRBV5-4	TGTGCCAGCAGCTCGAGCTCTGGGGCCAACGTCCTGACTTTC	CASSSSSGANVLTF
TRBJ2-5	NA	TRBD1	TRBV6-6	TGTGCCAGCAGTTACGCCCGACAGGGGGATAAAGAGACCCAGTACTTC	CASSYARQGDKETQYF
TRBJ2-2	NA	NA	TRBV2	TGTGCCAGCAGTCCTCAAGGAACCGGGGAGCTGTTTTTT	CASSPQGTGELFF
TRBJ2-7	few	NA	TRBV9	TGTGCCAGCAGCGTAGCCTATGGGGGCGAGCAGTACTTC	CASSVAYGGEQYF